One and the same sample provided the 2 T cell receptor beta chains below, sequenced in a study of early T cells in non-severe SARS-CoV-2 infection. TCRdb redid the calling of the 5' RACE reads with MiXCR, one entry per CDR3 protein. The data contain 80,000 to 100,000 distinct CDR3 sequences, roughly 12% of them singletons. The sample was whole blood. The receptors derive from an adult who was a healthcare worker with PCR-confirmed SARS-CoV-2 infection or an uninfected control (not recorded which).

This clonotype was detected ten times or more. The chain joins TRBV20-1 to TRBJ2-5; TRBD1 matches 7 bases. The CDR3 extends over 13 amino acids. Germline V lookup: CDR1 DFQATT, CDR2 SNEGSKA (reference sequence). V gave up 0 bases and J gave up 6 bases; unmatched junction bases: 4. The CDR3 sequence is CSAREGQEKTQYF. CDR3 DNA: TGCAGTGCTAGAGAAGGACAGGAGAAGACCCAGTACTTC.

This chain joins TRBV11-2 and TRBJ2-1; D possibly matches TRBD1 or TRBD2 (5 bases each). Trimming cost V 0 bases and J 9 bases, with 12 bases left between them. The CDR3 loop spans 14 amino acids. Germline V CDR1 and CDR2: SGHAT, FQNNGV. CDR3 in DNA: TGTGCCAGCAGCTTAGATAAAGGGGCGGGTGAGCAGTTCTTC. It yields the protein CASSLDKGAGEQFF.